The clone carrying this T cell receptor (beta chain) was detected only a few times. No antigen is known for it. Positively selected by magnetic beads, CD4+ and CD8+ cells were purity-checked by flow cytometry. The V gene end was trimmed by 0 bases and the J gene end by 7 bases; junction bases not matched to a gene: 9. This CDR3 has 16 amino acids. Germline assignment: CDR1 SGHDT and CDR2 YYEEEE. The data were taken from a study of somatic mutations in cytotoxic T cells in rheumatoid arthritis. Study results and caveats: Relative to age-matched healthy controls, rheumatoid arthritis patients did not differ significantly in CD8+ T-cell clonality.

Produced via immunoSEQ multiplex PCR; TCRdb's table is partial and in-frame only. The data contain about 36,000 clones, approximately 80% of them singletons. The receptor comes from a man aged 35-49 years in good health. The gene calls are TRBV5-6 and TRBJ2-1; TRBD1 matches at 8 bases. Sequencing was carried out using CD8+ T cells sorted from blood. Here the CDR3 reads CASSLAVQGAWNEQFF. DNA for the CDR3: TGTGCCAGCAGCTTGGCCGTTCAGGGGGCGTGGAATGAGCAGTTCTTC.